One sample yielded the 30 T cell receptor beta chains listed below, sequenced in a study of cytomegalovirus exposure and HLA in healthy donors. The data were produced by immunoSEQ multiplex PCR, yet TCRdb's version contains in-frame clones alone and is incomplete. The sample includes hundreds of thousands of clones, roughly 85% of them seen just once. Sequencing input: PBMCs. The receptors come from a woman younger than 35 in good health and CMV-seronegative.

The V and J genes are TRBV7-5 and TRBJ2-7; the D call TRBD1 from the table was never checked on the DNA. TRBV7-5 is shown as a pseudogene. There are 12 residues in the CDR3. The CDR3 DNA reads TGTGTCACACGACAGGATAGCTACGAGCAGTACTTC. This encodes CVTRQDSYEQYF.

The gene calls are TRBV6-5 and TRBJ1-5; D is possibly TRBD1 (6 bases). This CDR3 comprises 14 residues. CDR1 is MNHEY, CDR2 SVGAGI, per germline. V was trimmed by 6 bases and J by 5 bases, leaving 14 bases between them. The CDR3 sequence is CASSARDNYQPQHF. The CDR3 coding sequence is TGTGCCAGCAGCGCCCGGGACAACTATCAGCCCCAGCATTTT.

CDR3 nucleotides: TGCGCCAGCAGTGAGGGAGCCTTAGAGCAGTTCTTC. Amino acids: CASSEGALEQFF. The rearrangement joins TRBV10-2 to TRBJ2-1; D ambiguous. Germline lookup yields CDR1 WSHSY and CDR2 SAAADI. V shed 2 bases and J shed 10 bases, with 9 bases lying between them. This CDR3 has 12 residues.

The chain employs TRBV4-1 and TRBJ2-3, with TRBD2 matching 8 bases. CDR3 size: 16 residues. Germline V gene lookup returns CDR1 MGHRA and CDR2 YSYEKL. J was trimmed by 0 bases and V by 10 bases; bases with no gene match: 12. CDR3 amino acids: CATTVAGGRSTDTQYF. For the CDR3, the DNA is TGCGCCACCACCGTGGCGGGGGGTCGAAGCACAGATACGCAGTATTTT.

V gene TRBV11-1 combines with J gene TRBJ2-7; D is possibly TRBD1 (5 bases). Germline lookup yields CDR1 SGHAT and CDR2 FQDESV (reference sequence). V gave up 4 bases and J gave up 5 bases, with 9 bases separating them. The CDR3 is 12 residues long. The CDR3 DNA reads TGTGCCAGCAGCTACCAGGGCAACGAGCAGTACTTC. Its protein product is CASSYQGNEQYF.

V is TRBV5-4 and J is TRBJ1-6, with D perhaps TRBD1 (5 bases). The V gene lost 1 base and the J gene lost 7 bases, with 9 bases spanning the gap. CDR3 size: 14 residues. CDR1 is SGHNT and CDR2 is YYREEE in the germline V gene (reference sequence). The CDR3 is CASSLFQGNSPLHF. The CDR3 DNA reads as TGTGCCAGCAGCTTGTTTCAGGGCAATTCACCCCTCCACTTT.

The J gene is TRBJ2-7, the V gene TRBV7-9, with 10 bases that match TRBD1. Per germline, CDR1 SEHNR and CDR2 FQNEAQ (reference sequence). The CDR3 consists of 15 residues. V dropped 5 bases and J dropped 2; count of bases not matched to a gene: 6. The CDR3 region has the DNA TGTGCCAGCAGCGACCGGGACAGGGGACCCTACGAGCAGTACTTC. As protein: CASSDRDRGPYEQYF.

V and J are TRBV27 and TRBJ2-7, with a tentative D call TRBD2 (6 bases). CDR1 is MNHEY, CDR2 SMNVEV, per germline (reference sequence). V was shortened by 4 bases and J by 0 bases, with 13 bases between the two germline ends. This CDR3 contains 15 residues. The CDR3 DNA sequence: TGTGCCAGCAGTTCCCTCGCGGGGAGCTCCTACGAGCAGTACTTC. Amino acid sequence: CASSSLAGSSYEQYF.

The gene calls are TRBV4-2 and TRBJ2-2; TRBD2 matches at 10 bases. V was clipped by 4 bases and J by 6 bases; unmatched bases: 8. The CDR3 contains 16 residues. CDR1 and CDR2 (germline): LGHNA, YNFKEQ. The CDR3 DNA is TGTGCCAGCAGCCTACCGGGACTAGCGTCTCCCGGGGAGCTGTTTTTT. Translation gives CASSLPGLASPGELFF.

The gene calls are TRBV6-5 and TRBJ1-5; no definite D call. From germline, CDR1 is MNHEY and CDR2 SVGAGI. The CDR3 spans 15 residues. V was clipped by 0 bases and J by 2 bases, with 8 bases between them. The CDR3 loop reads CASSYSLTGNQPQHF. In DNA form, the CDR3 reads TGTGCCAGCAGTTACTCGCTAACAGGCAATCAGCCCCAGCATTTT.

This clone came up once. The V and J genes are TRBV6-1 and TRBJ1-5; D is perhaps TRBD1 (6 bases). V shed 8 bases and J shed 7 bases, with 18 bases lying between them. The CDR3 totals 14 residues. The germline CDR1 and CDR2 sequences are MNHNS and SASEGT. CDR3 DNA sequence: TGTGCCAGCGCACTCTGGCTAGGGGGACAGCCCCAGCATTTT. It translates to CASALWLGGQPQHF.

CDR3 residues: CSVGQSYEQYF. CDR3 DNA: TGCAGTGTGGGACAGTCCTACGAGCAGTACTTC. The genes are TRBV20-1 and TRBJ2-7, with TRBD1 matching 7 bases. The CDR3 is 11 residues long. Germline V gene lookup returns CDR1 DFQATT and CDR2 SNEGSKA (reference sequence). V was pared by 7 bases and J by 1 base, with 1 base of the junction left unmatched.

This rearrangement joins TRBV5-1 to TRBJ1-1; a possible D gene is TRBD1 (6 bases). This CDR3 is 16 amino acids long. Deletions cut 0 bases from V and 1 base from J, with 13 bases between. Germline CDR1 and CDR2: SGHRS and YFSETQ. CDR3 sequence (DNA): TGCGCCAGCAGCTTGGGAGTTCAGGGGAGGAACACTGAAGCTTTCTTT. It codes for CASSLGVQGRNTEAFF.

The chain couples TRBV5-6 to TRBJ2-1; 11 nucleotides align to TRBD1. CDR1 is SGHDT, CDR2 YYEEEE, per germline. V dropped 5 bases and J dropped 7; count of bases not matched to a gene: 11. The CDR3 spans 16 residues. Here the CDR3 reads CASSPSGTGGFNEQFF. CDR3 coding DNA: TGTGCCAGCAGTCCCAGCGGGACAGGGGGTTTTAATGAGCAGTTCTTC. Full variable domain (outside the CDR3, taken from reference TRBV5-6 and TRBJ2-1): DAGVTQSPTHLIKTRGQQVTLRCSPKSGHDTVSWYQQALGQGPQFIFQYYEEEERQRGNFPDRFSGHQFPNYSSELNVNALLLGDSALYLCASSPSGTGGFNEQFFGPGTRLTVL.

As DNA, the CDR3 is TGTGCCAGCAGTCCCCGACAAGGCCCCTTTTACGAGCAGTACTTC. Translated, it gives CASSPRQGPFYEQYF. J is TRBJ2-7 and V is TRBV28, with D uncertain. From germline, CDR1 is MDHEN and CDR2 SYDVKM. The CDR3 sequence is 15 residues long. The V and J ends lost 5 bases and 4 bases respectively, with 18 bases between them.

The chain combines TRBV27 with TRBJ2-3; 8 bases are a match to TRBD2. This CDR3 spans 16 amino acids. Germline trimming cut 5 bases from V and 4 bases from J; bases unmatched to any gene: 11. CDR1 and CDR2 (germline): MNHEY, SMNVEV (reference sequence). The CDR3 loop is CASSQTSGPSPDTQYF. The CDR3, as DNA: TGTGCCAGCAGTCAAACTAGCGGACCCAGCCCAGATACGCAGTATTTT.

The chain links TRBV27 to TRBJ2-7; 7 bases fit TRBD1. Germline CDR1 and CDR2: MNHEY and SMNVEV (reference sequence). CDR3 length equals 14 residues. V shed 4 bases and J 4 bases; nucleotides not matched to a gene: 7. The CDR3 DNA is TGTGCCAGCAGTTACCGAAAGACAGGGTACGAGCAGTACTTC. Translating gives CASSYRKTGYEQYF.

The rearrangement uses TRBV18 and TRBJ2-1; D is possibly TRBD1 (6 bases). This CDR3 has 15 amino acids. The germline V and J ends were trimmed by 6 bases and 6 bases, with 18 bases remaining between them. The germline CDR1 and CDR2 sequences are KGHSH and LQKENI. CDR3 DNA: TGTGCCAGCTCCCTCGGACAGCGAGACCTCAATGAGCAGTTCTTC. As protein: CASSLGQRDLNEQFF.

The V gene is TRBV27, the J gene TRBJ2-6, with D perhaps matching TRBD1 (5 bases). This CDR3 has 16 residues. The ends were cut back, 6 bases at V and 4 bases at J, with 16 bases in the middle. Germline values: CDR1 MNHEY, CDR2 SMNVEV (reference sequence). This CDR3 reads CASSPKSRTGANVLTF. CDR3 sequence (DNA): TGTGCCAGCAGCCCCAAGTCCCGGACAGGGGCCAACGTCCTGACTTTC.

V gene TRBV27 combines with J gene TRBJ2-1; D is unclear. The germline V gene encodes CDR1 MNHEY and CDR2 SMNVEV (reference sequence). V was trimmed by 5 bases and J by 3 bases, leaving 14 bases between them. The CDR3 is 15 residues long. CDR3 DNA: TGTGCCAGCAGTCTCCACTCGCGCAACTACAATGAGCAGTTCTTC. It yields the protein CASSLHSRNYNEQFF.

The rearrangement uses TRBV6-4 and TRBJ2-2; tentative D call: TRBD2 (6 bases). The CDR3 consists of 15 residues. V shed 6 bases and J shed 7 bases, with 18 bases lying between them. Looked up from germline, CDR1 is MRHNA and CDR2 is SNTAGT. CDR3 sequence (DNA): TGTGCCAGCAGGTCCAACGGGACTCTGGGCGGGGAGCTGTTTTTT. Its protein is CASRSNGTLGGELFF.

A remark on this clone: Other DNA sequences in the sample encode the same CDR3. The CDR3 DNA is TGCGCCAGCAGCCAAGTTGGCGGGGGGGTCTACAATGAGCAGTTCTTC. It codes for CASSQVGGGVYNEQFF. V and J are TRBV4-1 and TRBJ2-1; 9 bases fit TRBD2. Unmatched junction bases numbered 4, after V lost 1 base and J lost 3 bases. Germline lookup yields CDR1 MGHRA and CDR2 YSYEKL. The CDR3 covers 16 residues.

The rearrangement uses TRBV5-1 and TRBJ1-3; tentatively, D is TRBD1 (5 bases). The CDR3 length is 13 residues. V dropped 4 bases and J dropped 9 bases, with 14 bases sitting between them. Germline CDR1 and CDR2: SGHRS and YFSETQ. In DNA form, the CDR3 reads TGCGCCAGCAGCCTGGGGACTGAAGCCACCATATATTTT. Protein: CASSLGTEATIYF.

The gene calls are TRBV11-2 and TRBJ2-7, with 7 positions matching TRBD2. Germline CDR1 reads SGHAT; CDR2 reads FQNNGV. This CDR3 contains 15 residues. V shed 5 bases and J 1 base; nucleotides not matched to a gene: 8. The CDR3 bases are TGTGCCAGCAGCCCAACTAGCGTCCCATCCTACGAGCAGTACTTC. Protein: CASSPTSVPSYEQYF.

This sequence joins TRBV4-2 and TRBJ2-3; D unclear. This CDR3 has 12 amino acids. CDR1 and CDR2 (germline): LGHNA, YNFKEQ. With 2 bases removed from V and 4 bases from J, the gap between germline ends came to 4 bases. CDR3 loop: CASSQPADTQYF. For the CDR3, the DNA is TGTGCCAGCAGCCAACCGGCAGATACGCAGTATTTT.

In this sample, this clone turned up a few times. The chain couples TRBV18 to TRBJ2-7; 15 positions agree with TRBD2. This CDR3 is built from 15 residues. Trimming cost V 6 bases and J 4 bases; bases outside gene matches: 4. CDR1 and CDR2 from the germline V gene are KGHSH and LQKENI. The CDR3 protein is CASSQGLAGGYEQYF. Written as DNA, the CDR3 is TGTGCCAGCTCCCAAGGACTAGCGGGAGGGTACGAGCAGTACTTC.

This clone was observed a few times. The chain carries TRBV14 and TRBJ1-1, with unresolved D. The CDR3 loop spans 15 amino acids. With 3 bases removed from V and 0 bases from J, the gap between germline ends came to 11 bases. CDR1 and CDR2 from the germline V gene are SGHDN and FVKESK. In nucleotides, the CDR3 is TGTGCCAGCAGCCAGGCGGGAGCACTGAACACTGAAGCTTTCTTT. Its translation: CASSQAGALNTEAFF.

This rearrangement joins TRBV2 to TRBJ2-1, with 16 positions matching TRBD2. The CDR3 has 16 residues. The V gene's germline CDR1 is SNHLY and CDR2 FYNNEI. V lost 1 base to trimming and J lost 9 bases; unmatched junction nucleotides: 3. Written as DNA, the CDR3 is TGTGCCAGCAGTGAAGAGGGACTAGCGGGAGGGGCTGAGCAGTTCTTC. It yields the protein CASSEEGLAGGAEQFF.

This sequence joins TRBV4-1 and TRBJ2-2, with TRBD1 matching 12 bases. V lost 4 bases and J lost 1; bases outside the gene matches: 4. Germline V gene lookup returns CDR1 MGHRA and CDR2 YSYEKL. The CDR3 extends over 17 amino acids. In DNA, the CDR3 is TGCGCCAGCAGCCGCAGGGACAGGGGGCTGAACACCGGGGAGCTGTTTTTT. This gives the protein CASSRRDRGLNTGELFF.

The V call is TRBV6-5, the J call TRBJ2-1, with 10 bases lining up with TRBD1. Per the germline V gene, CDR1 is MNHEY and CDR2 is SVGAGI. This CDR3 comprises 15 residues. After removal of 6 bases from V and 9 bases from J, the junction contained 11 bases not matched to a gene. CDR3 loop: CASSSGQGGVGEQFF. For the CDR3, the DNA is TGTGCCAGCAGCTCCGGACAGGGGGGGGTTGGTGAGCAGTTCTTC.